This TCR beta chain was captured by sequencing in a study of blood T cell repertoires in COVID-19. Those designated as exposed participants met a COVID-19 case within 2 weeks before study entry. TCRdb's table, derived via immunoSEQ multiplex PCR, lists solely in-frame clones and lacks some. Here the sample spans under 450,000 clones, approximately 90% being singletons. The CDR3 covers 12 residues. Germline lookup yields CDR1 MNHNY and CDR2 SVGAGI (reference sequence). Trimming left V 5 bases short and J 8 bases short, with 9 bases between. The sequence derives from a woman aged 40 to 50 who had been exposed to COVID-19. Sequencing input: PBMCs or T cells enriched from blood (not recorded which). The chain carries TRBV6-6 and TRBJ1-4; D is uncertain. The CDR3 here is CASSNGVEKLFF. The CDR3, as DNA: TGTGCCAGCAGTAACGGGGTGGAAAAACTGTTTTTT.